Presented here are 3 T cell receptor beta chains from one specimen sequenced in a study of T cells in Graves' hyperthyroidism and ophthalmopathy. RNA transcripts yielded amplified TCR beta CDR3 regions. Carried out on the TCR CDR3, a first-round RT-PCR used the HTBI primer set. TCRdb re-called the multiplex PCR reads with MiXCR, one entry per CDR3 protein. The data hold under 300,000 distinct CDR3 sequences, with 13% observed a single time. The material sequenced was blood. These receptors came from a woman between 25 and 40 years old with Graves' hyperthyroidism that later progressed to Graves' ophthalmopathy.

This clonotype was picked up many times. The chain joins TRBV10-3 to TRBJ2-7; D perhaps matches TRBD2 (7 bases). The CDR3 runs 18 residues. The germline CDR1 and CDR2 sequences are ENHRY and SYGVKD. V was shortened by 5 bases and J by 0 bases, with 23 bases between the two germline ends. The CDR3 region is CAISPRVGGGGSSYEQYF. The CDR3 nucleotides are TGTGCCATCAGTCCCCGGGTAGGGGGAGGGGGAAGCTCCTACGAGCAGTACTTC.

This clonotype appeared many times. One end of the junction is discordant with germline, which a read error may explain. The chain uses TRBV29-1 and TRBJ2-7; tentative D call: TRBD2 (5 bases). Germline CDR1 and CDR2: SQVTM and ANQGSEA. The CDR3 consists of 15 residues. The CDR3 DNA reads TGCAGCGCTGAAGGTAGAGAGGGTAGCTCCTACGAGCAGTACTTC. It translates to CSAEGREGSSYEQYF.

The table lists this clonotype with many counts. CDR3 sequence: CSARDLLDRATGELFF. DNA of the CDR3: TGCAGTGCTAGAGACCTCCTGGACAGGGCCACCGGGGAGCTGTTTTTT. The V gene is TRBV20-1, the J gene TRBJ2-2, with 8 bases fitting TRBD1. The CDR3 contains 16 residues. Germline CDR1 DFQATT, CDR2 SNEGSKA (reference sequence). V dropped 0 bases and J dropped 4; count of bases not matched to a gene: 7.